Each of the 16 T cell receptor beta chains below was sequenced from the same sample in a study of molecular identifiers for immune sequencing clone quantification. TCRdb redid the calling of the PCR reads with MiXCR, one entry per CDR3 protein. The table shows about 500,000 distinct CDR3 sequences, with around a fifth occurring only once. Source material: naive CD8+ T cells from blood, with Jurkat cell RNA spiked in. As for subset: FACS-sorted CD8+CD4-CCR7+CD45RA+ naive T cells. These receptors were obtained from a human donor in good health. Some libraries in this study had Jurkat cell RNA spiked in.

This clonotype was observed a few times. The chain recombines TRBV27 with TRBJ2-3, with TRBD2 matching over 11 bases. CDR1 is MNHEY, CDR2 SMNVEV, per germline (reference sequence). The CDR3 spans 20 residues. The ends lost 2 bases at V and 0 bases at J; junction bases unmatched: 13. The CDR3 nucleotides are TGTGCCAGCAGTTTAAATTGGGGACTAGCGGCAGTTGGAAGCACAGATACGCAGTATTTT. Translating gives CASSLNWGLAAVGSTDTQYF.

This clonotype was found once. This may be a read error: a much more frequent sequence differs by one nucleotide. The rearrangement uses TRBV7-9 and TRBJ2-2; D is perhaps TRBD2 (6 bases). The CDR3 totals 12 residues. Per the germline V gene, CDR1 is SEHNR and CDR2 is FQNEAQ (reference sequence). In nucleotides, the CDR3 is TGTGCCAGCAGATTAACGCCCGGGGGGCTGTTTTTT. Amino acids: CASRLTPGGLFF. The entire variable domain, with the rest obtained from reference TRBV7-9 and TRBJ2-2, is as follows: DTGVSQNPRHKITKRGQNVTFRCDPISEHNRLYWYRQTLGQGPEFLTYFQNEAQLEKSRLLSDRFSAERPKGSFSTLEIQRTEQGDSAMYLCASRLTPGGLFFGEGSRLTVL.

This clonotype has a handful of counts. Here the CDR3 reads CARRERERMYF. CDR3 in DNA: TGTGCCAGGAGGGAGCGGGAACGTATGTACTTC. The V and J genes are TRBV2 and TRBJ2-7; the match to TRBD2 covers 7 bases. The CDR3 sequence is 11 residues long. In germline, CDR1 is SNHLY, CDR2 FYNNEI. V gave up 9 bases and J gave up 12 bases; unmatched junction bases: 11.

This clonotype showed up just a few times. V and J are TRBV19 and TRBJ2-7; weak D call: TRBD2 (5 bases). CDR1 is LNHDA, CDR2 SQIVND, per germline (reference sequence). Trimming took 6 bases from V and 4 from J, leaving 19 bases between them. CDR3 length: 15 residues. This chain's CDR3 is CASSITGSMVYEQYF. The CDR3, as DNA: TGTGCCAGTAGCATCACGGGGAGTATGGTTTACGAGCAGTACTTC.

The CDR3 coding sequence is TGTGCCAGCAGCTTAGACTGGACTTGGAGGGTCAATGAGCAGTTCTTC. It translates to CASSLDWTWRVNEQFF. The chain employs TRBV7-2 and TRBJ2-1, with a weak D call TRBD2 (6 bases). This CDR3 spans 16 amino acids. Trimming left V 1 base short and J 6 bases short, with 16 bases between. Germline-derived CDR1 and CDR2 are SGHTA and FQGNSA.

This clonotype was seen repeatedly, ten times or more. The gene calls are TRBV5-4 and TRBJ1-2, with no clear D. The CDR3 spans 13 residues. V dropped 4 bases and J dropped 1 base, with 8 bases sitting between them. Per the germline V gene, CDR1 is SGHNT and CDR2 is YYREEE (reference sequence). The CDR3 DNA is TGTGCCAGCAGCCGAGACGATAACTATGGCTACACCTTC. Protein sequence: CASSRDDNYGYTF. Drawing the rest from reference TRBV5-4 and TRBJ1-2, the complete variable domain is ETGVTQSPTHLIKTRGQQVTLRCSSQSGHNTVSWYQQALGQGPQFIFQYYREEENGRGNFPPRFSGLQFPNYSSELNVNALELDDSALYLCASSRDDNYGYTFGSGTRLTVV.

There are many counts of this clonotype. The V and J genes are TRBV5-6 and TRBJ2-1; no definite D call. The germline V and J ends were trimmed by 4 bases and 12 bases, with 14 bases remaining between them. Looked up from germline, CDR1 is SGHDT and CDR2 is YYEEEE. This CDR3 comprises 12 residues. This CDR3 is CASSPWTGRQFF. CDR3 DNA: TGTGCCAGCAGCCCCTGGACCGGTCGGCAGTTCTTC.

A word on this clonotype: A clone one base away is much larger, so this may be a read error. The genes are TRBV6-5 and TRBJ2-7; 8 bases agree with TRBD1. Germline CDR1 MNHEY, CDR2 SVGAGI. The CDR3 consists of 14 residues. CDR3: CASSAGGAMYEQCF. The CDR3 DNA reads TGTGCCAGCAGTGCAGGGGGCGCGATGTACGAGCAGTGCTTC.

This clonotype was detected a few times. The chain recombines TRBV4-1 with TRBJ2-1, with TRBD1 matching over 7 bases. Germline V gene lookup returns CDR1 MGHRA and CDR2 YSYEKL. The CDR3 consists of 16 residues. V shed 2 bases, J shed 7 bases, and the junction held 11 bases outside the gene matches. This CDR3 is CASSQHPGGDRNEQFF. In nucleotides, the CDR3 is TGCGCCAGCAGCCAACATCCAGGGGGTGATCGTAATGAGCAGTTCTTC.

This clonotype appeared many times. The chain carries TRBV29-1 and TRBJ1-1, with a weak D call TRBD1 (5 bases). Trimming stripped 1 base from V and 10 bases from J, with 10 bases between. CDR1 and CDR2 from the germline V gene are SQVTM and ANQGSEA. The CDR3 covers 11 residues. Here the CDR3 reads CSVEGQGLAFF. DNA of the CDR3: TGCAGCGTTGAAGGCCAGGGTTTAGCTTTCTTT.

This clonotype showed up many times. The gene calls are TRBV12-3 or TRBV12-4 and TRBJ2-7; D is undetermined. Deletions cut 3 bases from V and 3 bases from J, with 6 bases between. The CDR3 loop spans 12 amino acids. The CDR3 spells CASSFLSYEQYF. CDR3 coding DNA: TGTGCCAGCAGTTTTTTGAGCTACGAGCAGTACTTC.

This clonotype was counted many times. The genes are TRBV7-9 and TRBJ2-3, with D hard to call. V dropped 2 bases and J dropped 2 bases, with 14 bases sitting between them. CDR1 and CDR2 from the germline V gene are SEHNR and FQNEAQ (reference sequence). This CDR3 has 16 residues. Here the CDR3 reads CASSLIVTPNTDTQYF. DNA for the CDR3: TGTGCCAGCAGCTTAATAGTGACTCCTAACACAGATACGCAGTATTTT.

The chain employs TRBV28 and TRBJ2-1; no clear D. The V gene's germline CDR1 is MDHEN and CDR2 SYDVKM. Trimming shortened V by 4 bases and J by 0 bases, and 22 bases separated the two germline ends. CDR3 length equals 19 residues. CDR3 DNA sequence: TGTGCCAGCAGTTCAACCTATATGACGACCATAAGCTCCTACAATGAGCAGTTCTTC. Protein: CASSSTYMTTISSYNEQFF.

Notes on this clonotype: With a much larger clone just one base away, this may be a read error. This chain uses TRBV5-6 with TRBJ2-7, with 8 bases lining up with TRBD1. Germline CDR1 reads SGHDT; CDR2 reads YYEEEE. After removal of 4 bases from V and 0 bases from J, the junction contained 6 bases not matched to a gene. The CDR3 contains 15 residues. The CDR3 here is CASSADREYSYEQYF. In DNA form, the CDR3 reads TGTGCCAGCAGCGCGGACAGGGAGTACTCCTACGAGCAGTACTTC. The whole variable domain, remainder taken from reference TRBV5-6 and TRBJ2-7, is DAGVTQSPTHLIKTRGQQVTLRCSPKSGHDTVSWYQQALGQGPQFIFQYYEEEERQRGNFPDRFSGHQFPNYSSELNVNALLLGDSALYLCASSADREYSYEQYFGPGTRLTVT.

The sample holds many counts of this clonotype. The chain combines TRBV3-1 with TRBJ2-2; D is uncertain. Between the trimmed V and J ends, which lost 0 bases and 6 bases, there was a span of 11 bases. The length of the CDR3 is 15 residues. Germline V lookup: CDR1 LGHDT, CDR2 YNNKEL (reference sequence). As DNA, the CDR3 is TGTGCCAGCAGCCAAGACGGCTCAGGAGCCGGGGAGCTGTTTTTT. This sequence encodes CASSQDGSGAGELFF.

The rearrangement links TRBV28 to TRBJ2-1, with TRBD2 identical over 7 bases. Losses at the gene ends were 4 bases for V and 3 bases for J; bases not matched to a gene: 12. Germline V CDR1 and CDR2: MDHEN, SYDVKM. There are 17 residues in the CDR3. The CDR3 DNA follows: TGTGCCAGCAGTTCCCGAACCCATAGCGGGCGCTACAATGAGCAGTTCTTC. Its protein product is CASSSRTHSGRYNEQFF.